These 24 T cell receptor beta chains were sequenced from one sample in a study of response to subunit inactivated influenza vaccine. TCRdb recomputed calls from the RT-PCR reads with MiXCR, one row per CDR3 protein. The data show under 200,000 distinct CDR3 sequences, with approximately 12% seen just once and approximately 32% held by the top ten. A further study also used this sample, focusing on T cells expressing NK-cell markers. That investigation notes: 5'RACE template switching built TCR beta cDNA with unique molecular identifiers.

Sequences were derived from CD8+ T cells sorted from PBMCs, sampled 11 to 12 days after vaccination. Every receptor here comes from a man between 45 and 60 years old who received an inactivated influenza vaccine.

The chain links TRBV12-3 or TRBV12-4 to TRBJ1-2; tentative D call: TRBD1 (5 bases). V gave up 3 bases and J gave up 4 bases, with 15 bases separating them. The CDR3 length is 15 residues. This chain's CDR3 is CASSLPQRGFYGYTF. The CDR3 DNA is TGTGCCAGCAGTTTGCCTCAGCGGGGGTTCTATGGCTACACCTTC.

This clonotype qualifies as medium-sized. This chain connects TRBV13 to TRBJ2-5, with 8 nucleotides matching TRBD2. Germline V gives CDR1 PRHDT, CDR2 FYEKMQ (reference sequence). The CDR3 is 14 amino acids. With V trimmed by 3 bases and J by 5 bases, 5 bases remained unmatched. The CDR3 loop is CASSFGTREETQYF. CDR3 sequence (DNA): TGTGCCAGCAGCTTCGGGACTAGAGAGGAGACCCAGTACTTC.

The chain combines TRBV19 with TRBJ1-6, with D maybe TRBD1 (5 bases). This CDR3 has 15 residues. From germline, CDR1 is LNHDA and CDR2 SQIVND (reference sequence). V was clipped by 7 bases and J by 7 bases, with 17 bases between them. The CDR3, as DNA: TGTGCCAGTAACCAGGGTGGCCGAGAAAATTCACCCCTCCACTTT. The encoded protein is CASNQGGRENSPLHF. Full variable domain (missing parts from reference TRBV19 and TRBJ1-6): DGGITQSPKYLFRKEGQNVTLSCEQNLNHDAMYWYRQDPGQGLRLIYYSQIVNDFQKGDIAEGYSVSREKKESFPLTVTSAQKNPTAFYLCASNQGGRENSPLHFGNGTRLTVT.

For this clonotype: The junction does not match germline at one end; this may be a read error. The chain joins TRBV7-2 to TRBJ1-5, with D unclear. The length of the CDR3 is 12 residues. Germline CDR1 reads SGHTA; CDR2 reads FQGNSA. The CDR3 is CASNLGSQPQHF. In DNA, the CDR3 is TGTGCCAGCAACTTAGGAAGTCAGCCCCAGCATTTT.

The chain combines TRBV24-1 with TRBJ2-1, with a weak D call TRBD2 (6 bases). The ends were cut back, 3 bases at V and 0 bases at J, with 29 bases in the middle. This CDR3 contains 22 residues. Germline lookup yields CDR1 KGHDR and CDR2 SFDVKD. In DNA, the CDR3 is TGTGCCACCAGTGATGGGACTTTGGGCAGGGTGGCAGACGGGAGCTCCTACAATGAGCAGTTCTTC. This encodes CATSDGTLGRVADGSSYNEQFF.

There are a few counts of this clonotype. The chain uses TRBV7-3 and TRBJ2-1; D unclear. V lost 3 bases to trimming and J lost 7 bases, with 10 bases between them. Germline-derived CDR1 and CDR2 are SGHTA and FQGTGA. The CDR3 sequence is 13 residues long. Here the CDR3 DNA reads TGTGCCAGCAGCTTCGAACCAGGTAATGAGCAGTTCTTC. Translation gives CASSFEPGNEQFF.

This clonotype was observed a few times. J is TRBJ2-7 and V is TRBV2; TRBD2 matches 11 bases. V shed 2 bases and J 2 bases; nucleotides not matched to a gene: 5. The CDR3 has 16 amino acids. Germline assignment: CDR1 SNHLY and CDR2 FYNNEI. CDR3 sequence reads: CASSEPVAGGTYEQYF. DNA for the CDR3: TGTGCCAGCAGTGAACCAGTAGCGGGAGGGACCTACGAGCAGTACTTC.

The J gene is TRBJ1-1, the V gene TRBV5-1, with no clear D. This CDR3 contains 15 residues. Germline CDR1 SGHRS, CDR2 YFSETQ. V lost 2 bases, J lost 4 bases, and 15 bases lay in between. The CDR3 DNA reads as TGCGCCAGCAGCTTTAGTTCGTACAGTCGCACTGAAGCTTTCTTT. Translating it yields CASSFSSYSRTEAFF.

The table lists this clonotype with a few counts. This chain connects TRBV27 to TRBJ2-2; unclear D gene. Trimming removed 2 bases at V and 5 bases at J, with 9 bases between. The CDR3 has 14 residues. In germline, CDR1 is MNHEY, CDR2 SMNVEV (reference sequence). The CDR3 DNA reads TGTGCCAGCAGTTTACTGGGCCGGACCGGGGAGCTGTTTTTT. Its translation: CASSLLGRTGELFF.

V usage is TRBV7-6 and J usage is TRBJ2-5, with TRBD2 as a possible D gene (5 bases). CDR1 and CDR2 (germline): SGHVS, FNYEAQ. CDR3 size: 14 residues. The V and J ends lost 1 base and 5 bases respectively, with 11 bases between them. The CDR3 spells CASSLGGFLETQYF. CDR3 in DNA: TGTGCCAGCAGCTTAGGAGGGTTCTTGGAGACCCAGTACTTC.

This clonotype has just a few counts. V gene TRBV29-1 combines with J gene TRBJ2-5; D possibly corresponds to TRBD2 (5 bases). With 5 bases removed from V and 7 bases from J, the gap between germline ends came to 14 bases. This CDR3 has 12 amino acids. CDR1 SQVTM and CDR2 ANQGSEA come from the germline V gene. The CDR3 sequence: CSVRELRGTQYF. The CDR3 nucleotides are TGCAGCGTTAGGGAGCTACGGGGGACCCAGTACTTC.

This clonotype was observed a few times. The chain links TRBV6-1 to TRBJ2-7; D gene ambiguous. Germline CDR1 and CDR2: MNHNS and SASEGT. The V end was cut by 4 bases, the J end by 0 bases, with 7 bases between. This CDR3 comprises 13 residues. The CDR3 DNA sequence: TGTGCCAGCAGTGTCCCGAACTCCTACGAGCAGTACTTC. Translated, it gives CASSVPNSYEQYF.

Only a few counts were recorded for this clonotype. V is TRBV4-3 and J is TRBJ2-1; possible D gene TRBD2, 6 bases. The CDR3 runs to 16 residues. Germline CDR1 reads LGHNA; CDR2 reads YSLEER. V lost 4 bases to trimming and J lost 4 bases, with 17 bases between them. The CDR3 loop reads CASSPTGAGPYNEQFF. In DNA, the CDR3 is TGCGCCAGCAGCCCAACAGGCGCGGGACCATACAATGAGCAGTTCTTC.

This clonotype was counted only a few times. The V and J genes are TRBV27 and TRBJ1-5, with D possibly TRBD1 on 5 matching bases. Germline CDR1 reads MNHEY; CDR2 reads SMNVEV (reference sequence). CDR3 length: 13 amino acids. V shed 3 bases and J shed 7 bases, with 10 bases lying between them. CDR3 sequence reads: CASSFQGHQPQHF. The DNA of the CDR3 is TGTGCCAGCAGTTTCCAGGGCCACCAGCCCCAGCATTTT.

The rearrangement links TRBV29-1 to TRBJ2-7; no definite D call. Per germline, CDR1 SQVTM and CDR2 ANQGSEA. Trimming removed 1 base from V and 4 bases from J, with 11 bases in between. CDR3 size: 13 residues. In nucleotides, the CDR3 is TGCAGCGTTGAAGTCCCGAGTGGGTACGAGCAGTACTTC. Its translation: CSVEVPSGYEQYF.

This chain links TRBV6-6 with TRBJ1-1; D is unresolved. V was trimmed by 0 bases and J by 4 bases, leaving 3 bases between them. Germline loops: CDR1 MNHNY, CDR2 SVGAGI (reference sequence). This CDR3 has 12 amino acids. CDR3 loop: CASSYSPTEAFF. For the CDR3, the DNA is TGTGCCAGCAGTTACTCCCCCACTGAAGCTTTCTTT.

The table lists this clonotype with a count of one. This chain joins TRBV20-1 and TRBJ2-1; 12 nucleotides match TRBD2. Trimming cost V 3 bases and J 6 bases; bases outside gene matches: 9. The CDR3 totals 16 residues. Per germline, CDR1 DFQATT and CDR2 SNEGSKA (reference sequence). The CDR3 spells CSARGPTSGGVNEQFF. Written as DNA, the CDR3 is TGCAGTGCTAGGGGCCCGACTAGCGGGGGTGTCAATGAGCAGTTCTTC.

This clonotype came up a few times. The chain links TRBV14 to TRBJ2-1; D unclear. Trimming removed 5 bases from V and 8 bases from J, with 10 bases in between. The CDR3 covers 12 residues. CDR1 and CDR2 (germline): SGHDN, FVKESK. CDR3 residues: CASSLKLDEQFF. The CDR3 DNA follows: TGTGCCAGCAGCTTGAAACTCGATGAGCAGTTCTTC.

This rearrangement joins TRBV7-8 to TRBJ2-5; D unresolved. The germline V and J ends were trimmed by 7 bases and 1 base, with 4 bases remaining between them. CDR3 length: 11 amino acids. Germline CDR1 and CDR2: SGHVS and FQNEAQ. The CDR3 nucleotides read TGTGCCAGCACCCCCCAAGAGACCCAGTACTTC. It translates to CASTPQETQYF. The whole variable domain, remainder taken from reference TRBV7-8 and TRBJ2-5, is GAGVSQSPRYKVAKRGQDVALRCDPISGHVSLFWYQQALGQGPEFLTYFQNEAQLDKSGLPSDRFFAERPEGSVSTLKIQRTQQEDSAVYLCASTPQETQYFGPGTRLLVL.

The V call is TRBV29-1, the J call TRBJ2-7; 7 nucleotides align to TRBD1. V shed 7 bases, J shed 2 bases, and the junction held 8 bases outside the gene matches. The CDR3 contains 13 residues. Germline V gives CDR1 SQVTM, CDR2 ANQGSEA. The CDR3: CSALFGTAYEQYF. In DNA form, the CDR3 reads TGCAGCGCTCTTTTCGGGACAGCCTACGAGCAGTACTTC.

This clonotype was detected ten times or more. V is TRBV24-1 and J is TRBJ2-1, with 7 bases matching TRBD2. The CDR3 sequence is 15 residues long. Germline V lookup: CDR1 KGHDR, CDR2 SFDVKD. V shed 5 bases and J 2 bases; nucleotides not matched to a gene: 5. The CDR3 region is CATSGEGIPYNEQFF. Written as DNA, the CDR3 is TGTGCCACCAGTGGGGAGGGGATACCCTACAATGAGCAGTTCTTC.

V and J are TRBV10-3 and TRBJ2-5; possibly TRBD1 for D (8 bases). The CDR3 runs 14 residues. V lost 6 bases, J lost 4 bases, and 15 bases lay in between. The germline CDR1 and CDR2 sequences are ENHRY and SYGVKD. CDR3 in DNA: TGTGCCATCAGCGAGACAGGGGAGGGAGAGACCCAGTACTTC. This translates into CAISETGEGETQYF.

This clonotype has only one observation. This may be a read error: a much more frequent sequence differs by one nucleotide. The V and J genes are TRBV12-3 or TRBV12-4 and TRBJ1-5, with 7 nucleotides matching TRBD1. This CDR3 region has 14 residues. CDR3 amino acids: CGSANTGARQPQHF. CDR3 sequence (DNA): TGTGGCAGCGCTAACACAGGGGCTCGACAGCCCCAGCATTTT.

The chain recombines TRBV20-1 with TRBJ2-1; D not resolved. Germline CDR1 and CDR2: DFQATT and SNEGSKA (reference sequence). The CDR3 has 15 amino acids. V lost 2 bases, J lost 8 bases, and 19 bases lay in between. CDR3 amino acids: CSARNPGVTGDEQFF. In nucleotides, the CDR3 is TGCAGTGCTAGAAACCCAGGAGTAACTGGCGATGAGCAGTTCTTC.